Listed below are T cell receptor beta chains from one sample, sequenced in a study of cytomegalovirus exposure and HLA in healthy donors. The data were produced by immunoSEQ multiplex PCR, yet TCRdb's version contains in-frame clones alone and is incomplete. The table includes 75,000 to 90,000 clones, 78% detected once. The sample taken for sequencing was PBMCs. These receptors were collected from a male donor in good health and CMV-seropositive. The conserved cysteine and the conserved F or W are not part of the CDR3 here. D genes are given only for firm matches.

v_call: TRBV19
d_call: .
cdr3_length: 13
cdr3_aa: ASSGTSATNEKLF

v_call: TRBV10-3
d_call: .
cdr3_length: 9
cdr3_aa: ATGNPDTQY

v_call: TRBV9
d_call: TRBD1
cdr3_length: 13
cdr3_aa: ASSVVAGGPYEQY

v_call: TRBV19
d_call: TRBD1
cdr3_length: 13
cdr3_aa: ASSIAGDRGNTIY

v_call: TRBV11-3
d_call: .
cdr3_length: 10
cdr3_aa: ASSGTRQPQH

v_call: TRBV28
d_call: .
cdr3_length: 10
cdr3_aa: ASSFYLYGYT

v_call: TRBV6-4
d_call: TRBD2
cdr3_length: 11
cdr3_aa: ASSELAGGEQF

v_call: TRBV6-1
d_call: .
cdr3_length: 13
cdr3_aa: ASSEAGRQQETQY

v_call: TRBV7-2
d_call: .
cdr3_length: 12
cdr3_aa: ASSLWRGPYEQY

v_call: TRBV28
d_call: .
cdr3_length: 15
cdr3_aa: ASSFLEGLAGANVLT

v_call: TRBV19
d_call: .
cdr3_length: 11
cdr3_aa: ASNRQLREKLF

v_call: TRBV7-2
d_call: .
cdr3_length: 11
cdr3_aa: ASSFPLRYGYT

v_call: TRBV9
d_call: TRBD2
cdr3_length: 15
cdr3_aa: ASSVGASGRSLETQY

v_call: TRBV29-1
d_call: .
cdr3_length: 11
cdr3_aa: SVVTPSTDTQY

v_call: TRBV9
d_call: .
cdr3_length: 12
cdr3_aa: ASSVVGVTDTQY

v_call: TRBV6-1
d_call: TRBD1
cdr3_length: 10
cdr3_aa: ASSATGGEQY

v_call: TRBV7-2
d_call: TRBD2
cdr3_length: 15
cdr3_aa: ASSPLAGGRSYNEQF

v_call: TRBV9
d_call: TRBD2
cdr3_length: 12
cdr3_aa: ASSVAWGGETQY

v_call: TRBV5-6
d_call: .
cdr3_length: 12
cdr3_aa: ASSSTGANEKLF

v_call: TRBV5-5
d_call: TRBD1
cdr3_length: 13
cdr3_aa: ASSFRDRGNSPLH

v_call: TRBV19
d_call: TRBD1
cdr3_length: 11
cdr3_aa: ASMPRGEYGYT

v_call: TRBV10-3
d_call: .
cdr3_length: 13
cdr3_aa: AITYLFPHNQPQH

v_call: TRBV29-1
d_call: TRBD1
cdr3_length: 12
cdr3_aa: SVTKDRGLYGYT

v_call: TRBV6-1
d_call: TRBD1
cdr3_length: 13
cdr3_aa: ASRSRQGNSHEQY

v_call: TRBV6-1
d_call: .
cdr3_length: 11
cdr3_aa: ASSPTGFNEQF

v_call: TRBV29-1
d_call: .
cdr3_length: 11
cdr3_aa: SVGRGYTDTQY

v_call: TRBV27
d_call: .
cdr3_length: 12
cdr3_aa: ASSSDISYYEQY

v_call: TRBV7-9
d_call: TRBD1
cdr3_length: 12
cdr3_aa: ASTPGTGPNEQF

v_call: TRBV2
d_call: .
cdr3_length: 13
cdr3_aa: ASMGWGLSSYEQY

v_call: TRBV7-2
d_call: TRBD2
cdr3_length: 13
cdr3_aa: ASSSRLAGTYEQY

v_call: TRBV27
d_call: TRBD2
cdr3_length: 13
cdr3_aa: ASSGSGGGRSEQF

v_call: TRBV10-3
d_call: TRBD1
cdr3_length: 12
cdr3_aa: AISGGQGEYGYT

v_call: TRBV4-2
d_call: .
cdr3_length: 16
cdr3_aa: ASSQVSDSFSGANVLT

v_call: TRBV5-1
d_call: TRBD1
cdr3_length: 12
cdr3_aa: ASSPTGLHQPQH

v_call: TRBV7-9
d_call: TRBD1
cdr3_length: 14
cdr3_aa: ASSPRSTGFGNTIY

v_call: TRBV18
d_call: .
cdr3_length: 13
cdr3_aa: ASSEGSGWNTEAF

v_call: TRBV29-1
d_call: .
cdr3_length: 11
cdr3_aa: SVLGGEDEKLF

v_call: TRBV5-6
d_call: TRBD2
cdr3_length: 14
cdr3_aa: ASSARTSALYNEQF

v_call: TRBV18
d_call: TRBD1
cdr3_length: 12
cdr3_aa: ASSPTGEVQPQH

v_call: TRBV6-1
d_call: TRBD2
cdr3_length: 12
cdr3_aa: ASSLGLDGLGLF

v_call: TRBV6-1
d_call: .
cdr3_length: 13
cdr3_aa: ASSYDLAGTDTQY

v_call: TRBV4-3
d_call: .
cdr3_length: 14
cdr3_aa: ASSQDVGAQNYGYT

v_call: TRBV15
d_call: .
cdr3_length: 13
cdr3_aa: ATSRGGGMNTEAF